This entry is about one T cell receptor beta chain. These data come from a study of long-term antiretroviral therapy in people with HIV. The CDR3 sequence is 13 residues long. Deletions cut 6 bases from V and 13 bases from J, with 19 bases between. Germline V lookup: CDR1 MNHNY, CDR2 SVGAGI (reference sequence). Survey level was the resolution at which the v3.0 immunoSEQ assay ran. Some clones are missing from TCRdb's copy, which holds only in-frame ones; the method was immunoSEQ multiplex PCR. The repertoire has tens of thousands of clones, over 75% of them found once; the top ten carry around 6.5%. The V call is TRBV6-6, the J call TRBJ1-5, with no clear D. The clonotype was recovered from a man in his 60s with HIV. Sequenced here: unsorted PBMCs, sampled 0.6 years after starting antiretroviral therapy. The DNA for the CDR3 is TGTGCCAGCAGCCAACCTCCCCCGGCCTTGCAGCATTTT. Its protein is CASSQPPPALQHF.